These 7 T cell receptor beta chains were sequenced from one sample in a study of blood T cells in healthy people across ages. Primers used in a second PCR of roughly 7 to 12 cycles were a sample-barcoded 5' primer and a J-beta primer mix. One entry per CDR3 protein, called by TCRdb with MiXCR from the 5' RACE reads. The sample shows about 800,000 distinct CDR3 sequences, 35% to 50% of them seen only once. Sequenced: blood. The source of these receptors is a man older than 75 in good health.

The genes are TRBV7-9 and TRBJ2-5; TRBD1 aligns across 9 bases. The ends lost 5 bases at V and 6 bases at J; junction bases unmatched: 10. The CDR3 extends over 15 amino acids. Germline CDR1 SEHNR, CDR2 FQNEAQ (reference sequence). The CDR3 DNA sequence: TGTGCCAGCAGCCCCAGTCCCGGGACAGGGAAGACCCAGTACTTC. This encodes CASSPSPGTGKTQYF.

The chain uses TRBV7-2 and TRBJ2-5, with 10 positions matching TRBD2. The length of the CDR3 is 17 residues. With V trimmed by 5 bases and J by 4 bases, 13 bases remained unmatched. Looked up from germline, CDR1 is SGHTA and CDR2 is FQGNSA. CDR3 protein: CASSRQSGRALGETQYF. The CDR3 nucleotides read TGTGCCAGCAGCCGACAAAGCGGGAGGGCCTTGGGAGAGACCCAGTACTTC.

The genes are TRBV12-3 or TRBV12-4 and TRBJ2-3, with D uncertain. Trimming took off 5 bases at V and 1 base at J, with 10 bases between the two ends. CDR3 length: 14 residues. In DNA, the CDR3 is TGTGCCAGCAGTGCCCCGCTAGGCACAGATACGCAGTATTTT. Translating it yields CASSAPLGTDTQYF.

The V and J genes are TRBV5-1 and TRBJ2-7; TRBD1 is a possible D gene (6 bases). The length of the CDR3 is 15 residues. CDR1 SGHRS and CDR2 YFSETQ come from the germline V gene. The V gene lost 2 bases and the J gene lost 7 bases, with 19 bases spanning the gap. CDR3 sequence: CASSLGMGRGWEQYF. CDR3 in DNA: TGCGCCAGCAGCTTAGGGATGGGCAGGGGCTGGGAGCAGTACTTC. Supplemented by reference TRBV5-1 and TRBJ2-7, the full variable domain reads KAGVTQTPRYLIKTRGQQVTLSCSPISGHRSVSWYQQTPGQGLQFLFEYFSETQRNKGNFPGRFSGRQFSNSRSEMNVSTLELGDSALYLCASSLGMGRGWEQYFGPGTRLTVT.

V gene TRBV6-5 combines with J gene TRBJ2-1; TRBD2 aligns across 9 bases. Germline V gene data show CDR1 as MNHEY and CDR2 as SVGAGI. This CDR3 has 15 residues. The V segment lost 8 bases and the J segment 8 bases; nucleotides outside the gene matches: 13. The CDR3 DNA sequence: TGTGCCAGCCTCGCGGAGTCTAGCGGGGAACATGAGCAGTTCTTC. Amino acids: CASLAESSGEHEQFF.

This clonotype was seen a few times. The V call is TRBV3-1, the J call TRBJ1-2; D is unresolved. V was clipped by 1 base and J by 4 bases, with 16 bases between them. Germline CDR1 and CDR2: LGHDT and YNNKEL (reference sequence). CDR3 length: 16 amino acids. The CDR3 protein is CASSQVGGGGRYGYTF. CDR3 in DNA: TGTGCCAGCAGCCAAGTTGGAGGTGGAGGACGCTATGGCTACACCTTC.

This clonotype has just a few counts. The chain combines TRBV28 with TRBJ2-7, with D unclear. The CDR3 consists of 14 residues. Germline lookup yields CDR1 MDHEN and CDR2 SYDVKM. V gave up 6 bases and J gave up 0 bases, with 12 bases separating them. The CDR3 nucleotides read TGTGCCAGCAGCTCCCCCCTGGCCTCCTACGAGCAGTACTTC. Protein: CASSSPLASYEQYF.